This entry lists 14 T cell receptor beta chains sequenced from one sample in a study of blood T cells in healthy people across ages. A second PCR, run for about 7 to 11 cycles, used a sample-barcoded 5' primer plus a J-beta primer mix. One entry per CDR3 protein, called by TCRdb with MiXCR from the 5' RACE reads. This repertoire shows under 1,000,000 distinct CDR3 sequences, 30% to 45% found once; its top ten account for approximately 12%. The sample consisted of blood. The receptors originated from a man younger than 35 in good health.

In this sample, this clonotype turned up many times. A much bigger clone sits one base away, suggesting this may be a read error. The chain recombines TRBV4-2 with TRBJ1-5; D is unresolved. The germline V gene encodes CDR1 LGHNA and CDR2 YNFKEQ. V gave up 0 bases and J gave up 5 bases, with 14 bases separating them. The CDR3 loop spans 16 amino acids. The CDR3 protein is CASSQDFGSDDQPQHF. The CDR3 DNA reads TGTGCCAGCAGCCAAGATTTCGGAAGTGACGATCAGCCCCAGCATTTT.

This clonotype was seen a single time. This chain links TRBV9 with TRBJ2-5, with D possibly matching TRBD2 (6 bases). V shed 0 bases and J shed 7 bases, with 16 bases lying between them. This CDR3 contains 15 residues. Germline V gene data show CDR1 as SGDLS and CDR2 as YYNGEE. The CDR3 here is CASSVGNSGGGTQYF. In DNA, the CDR3 is TGTGCCAGCAGCGTAGGTAACAGTGGGGGAGGGACCCAGTACTTC.

The gene calls are TRBV11-2 and TRBJ1-1; D call uncertain. CDR3 length equals 13 residues. V shed 8 bases and J shed 1 base, with 11 bases lying between them. CDR1 and CDR2 from the germline V gene are SGHAT and FQNNGV. This CDR3 is CASAEFRNTEAFF. The CDR3 DNA reads TGTGCCAGCGCGGAGTTTAGGAACACTGAAGCTTTCTTT.

Many counts were recorded for this clonotype. The gene calls are TRBV12-3 or TRBV12-4 and TRBJ1-1; tentatively, D is TRBD1 (5 bases). The CDR3 is 14 amino acids. The germline V and J ends were trimmed by 5 bases and 3 bases, with 13 bases remaining between them. This chain's CDR3 is CASSLGTLDTEAFF. The CDR3 region has the DNA TGTGCCAGCAGTCTGGGGACTCTCGACACTGAAGCTTTCTTT.

The V gene is TRBV20-1, the J gene TRBJ2-2; D is perhaps TRBD2 (7 bases). Between the trimmed V and J ends, which lost 5 bases and 7 bases, there was a span of 17 bases. From germline, CDR1 is DFQATT and CDR2 SNEGSKA (reference sequence). The CDR3 extends over 14 amino acids. CDR3 sequence reads: CSAPLGGQVGELFF. CDR3 DNA sequence: TGCAGTGCTCCCCTGGGGGGGCAGGTCGGGGAGCTGTTTTTT.

V is TRBV4-3 and J is TRBJ2-6, with D uncertain. CDR3 length: 16 amino acids. The V end lost 4 bases, the J end lost 2 bases, and 12 bases lay between the germline ends. Per germline, CDR1 LGHNA and CDR2 YSLEER. Here the CDR3 reads CASSRDTNPGANVLTF. CDR3 bases: TGCGCCAGCAGCCGAGACACAAACCCTGGGGCCAACGTCCTGACTTTC.

The chain combines TRBV10-3 with TRBJ2-1; a possible D gene is TRBD1 (5 bases). The closer fit of TRBJ2-7 to the DNA end suggests the J call may be wrong. Germline CDR1 ENHRY, CDR2 SYGVKD. The length of the CDR3 is 15 residues. The CDR3 region is CAISEGQGSTNEQYF. As DNA, the CDR3 is TGTGCCATCAGTGAGGGTCAGGGCTCCACCAATGAGCAGTACTTC.

This clonotype was detected ten times or more. The CDR3 bases are TGTGCCAGCAGCCTGGGACAATCCGAGCAGTACTTC. This codes for CASSLGQSEQYF. V is TRBV5-6 and J is TRBJ2-7; tentatively, D is TRBD1 (6 bases). Germline CDR1 is SGHDT and CDR2 is YYEEEE. The length of the CDR3 is 12 residues. Trimming removed 4 bases from V and 6 bases from J, with 11 bases in between.

The chain carries TRBV7-2 and TRBJ1-2; maybe TRBD1 (6 bases). Trimming shortened V by 1 base and J by 6 bases, and 12 bases separated the two germline ends. In germline, CDR1 is SGHTA, CDR2 FQGNSA. The CDR3 extends over 14 amino acids. CDR3 residues: CASSLDREEDGYTF. DNA for the CDR3: TGTGCCAGCAGCTTAGACAGGGAAGAGGATGGCTACACCTTC. Supplemented by reference TRBV7-2 and TRBJ1-2, the full variable domain reads GAGVSQSPSNKVTEKGKDVELRCDPISGHTALYWYRQSLGQGLEFLIYFQGNSAPDKSGLPSDRFSAERTGGSVSTLTIQRTQQEDSAVYLCASSLDREEDGYTFGSGTRLTVV.

V is TRBV6-6 and J is TRBJ2-7, with D possibly matching TRBD1 (6 bases). The germline V and J ends were trimmed by 8 bases and 0 bases, with 8 bases remaining between them. This CDR3 region has 12 residues. Per germline, CDR1 MNHNY and CDR2 SVGAGI (reference sequence). The CDR3 sequence: CASEGDSYEQYF. The CDR3 DNA reads TGTGCCAGCGAGGGGGACTCCTACGAGCAGTACTTC.

This clonotype was recorded at least ten times. The chain uses TRBV20-1 and TRBJ2-5, with 8 bases identical to TRBD1. V gave up 0 bases and J gave up 5 bases; unmatched junction bases: 8. Germline V gene lookup returns CDR1 DFQATT and CDR2 SNEGSKA (reference sequence). The CDR3 is 15 residues long. CDR3: CSAREDRDYMETQYF. The CDR3 DNA is TGCAGTGCTAGAGAGGACAGGGATTATATGGAGACCCAGTACTTC.

CDR3 in amino acids: CASSSTEGNYEQYF. As DNA, the CDR3 is TGTGCCAGCAGTTCAACCGAGGGAAACTACGAGCAGTACTTC. The genes are TRBV28 and TRBJ2-7; possible D gene TRBD2, 5 bases. The CDR3 is made up of 14 amino acids. Germline CDR1 MDHEN, CDR2 SYDVKM. V gave up 4 bases and J gave up 3 bases, with 13 bases separating them.

This CDR3 is CSARDTGTHAYEQYF. The CDR3 DNA sequence: TGCAGTGCTAGGGATACCGGGACTCACGCATACGAGCAGTACTTC. The V gene is TRBV20-1, the J gene TRBJ2-7, with D possibly matching TRBD2 (6 bases). The CDR3 spans 15 residues. Germline CDR1 is DFQATT and CDR2 is SNEGSKA (reference sequence). With 3 bases removed from V and 4 bases from J, the gap between germline ends came to 19 bases.

The chain joins TRBV5-1 to TRBJ1-2; D is possibly TRBD1 (6 bases). The CDR3 spans 16 residues. V was pared by 4 bases and J by 3 bases, with 19 bases between. From germline, CDR1 is SGHRS and CDR2 YFSETQ. The CDR3, as DNA: TGCGCCAGCAGCCCCAGTCCCACAGGGATTCACTATGGCTACACCTTC. Amino acid sequence: CASSPSPTGIHYGYTF.